This T cell receptor beta chain was profiled in a study of Ad26.COV2.S vaccination and SARS-CoV-2 variants. This clone was observed a single time. Stated treatment: some 19 received Ad26.COV2.S at low or high dose, single or two shots; 5 received placebo; per-sample allocation not given. Sampling took place 63 days after the first vaccine or placebo injection. Germline loops: CDR1 MNHNY, CDR2 SVGAGI (reference sequence). The CDR3 is 15 residues long. V was pared by 4 bases and J by 9 bases, with 16 bases between. Sequencing was performed with immunoSEQ multiplex PCR; in TCRdb, only in-frame clones are kept and a portion is missing. The table shows 350,000 to 500,000 clones, with about 88% occurring only once.

This receptor was obtained from a person aged 18 to 65 who received the Ad26.COV2.S COVID-19 vaccine or a placebo. The chain combines TRBV6-6 with TRBJ1-6; D perhaps matches TRBD1 (5 bases). The sample was peripheral blood, taken in a trial of Ad26.COV2.S vaccine versus placebo. This chain's CDR3 is CASSSRQGRGSPLHF. CDR3 coding DNA: TGTGCCAGCAGTTCTCGCCAGGGACGTGGTTCACCCCTCCACTTT.